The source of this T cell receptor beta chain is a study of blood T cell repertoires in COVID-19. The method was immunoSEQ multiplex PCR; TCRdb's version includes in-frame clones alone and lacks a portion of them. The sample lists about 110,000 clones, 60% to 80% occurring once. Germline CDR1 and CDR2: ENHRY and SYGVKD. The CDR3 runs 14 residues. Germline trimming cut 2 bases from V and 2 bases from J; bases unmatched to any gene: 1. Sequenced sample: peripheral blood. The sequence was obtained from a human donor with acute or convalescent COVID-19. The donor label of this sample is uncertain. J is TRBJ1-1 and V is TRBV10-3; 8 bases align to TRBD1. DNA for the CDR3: TGTGCCATCAGTGAGGGACAGGGAAACACTGAAGCTTTCTTT. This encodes CAISEGQGNTEAFF.